Listed here are 27 T cell receptor beta chains from one sample, sequenced in a study of siplizumab effects on memory and regulatory T cells. Method: immunoSEQ multiplex PCR; TCRdb's copy keeps in-frame clones and lacks some. The sample has over 80,000 clones, around 94% seen once. The specimen sequenced was non-Treg CD4+ T cells sorted from blood. The receptors were gathered from a human donor in good health.

This CDR3 is CASSSTGSEQYF. CDR3 DNA sequence: TGTGCCAGCTCATCTACAGGGTCCGAGCAGTACTTC. The chain employs TRBV18 and TRBJ2-7; D may be TRBD1 (6 bases). The CDR3 is made up of 12 amino acids. The germline CDR1 and CDR2 sequences are KGHSH and LQKENI. V lost 5 bases and J 6 bases, leaving 11 bases between the germline ends.

The J gene is TRBJ2-2, the V gene TRBV6-1; TRBD1 aligns across 11 bases. Germline values: CDR1 MNHNS, CDR2 SASEGT. J was trimmed by 6 bases and V by 4 bases; bases with no gene match: 4. CDR3 length: 15 residues. CDR3 in DNA: TGTGCCAGCAGTGTGGACAGGGGGCCGGCCGGGGAGCTGTTTTTT. It codes for CASSVDRGPAGELFF.

The CDR3 sequence is CASSFNRDYGYTF. The CDR3 DNA reads as TGTGCCAGCAGCTTTAACAGGGACTATGGCTACACCTTC. The gene calls are TRBV11-2 and TRBJ1-2, with D possibly TRBD1 on 6 matching bases. This CDR3 is 13 amino acids long. CDR1 and CDR2 (germline): SGHAT, FQNNGV. V lost 3 bases and J 3 bases, leaving 8 bases between the germline ends.

This clone was seen once. The genes are TRBV27 and TRBJ1-5; no firm D call. Germline assignment: CDR1 MNHEY and CDR2 SMNVEV (reference sequence). The CDR3 spans 15 residues. V was cut by 3 bases and J by 3 bases, with 12 bases left in between. CDR3 residues: CASSLRAAYNQPQHF. In DNA form, the CDR3 reads TGTGCCAGCAGTTTGAGGGCCGCATACAATCAGCCCCAGCATTTT.

This sequence joins TRBV19 and TRBJ2-5; 7 nucleotides align to TRBD1. Germline assignment: CDR1 LNHDA and CDR2 SQIVND (reference sequence). The CDR3 has 13 residues. With V trimmed by 7 bases and J by 3 bases, 5 bases remained unmatched. The CDR3 sequence is CASTQTGKETQYF. CDR3 coding DNA: TGTGCCAGTACCCAGACAGGGAAAGAGACCCAGTACTTC.

V and J are TRBV5-6 and TRBJ1-2; D uncertain. This CDR3 spans 13 amino acids. Trimming took 1 base from V and 5 from J, leaving 9 bases between them. Per germline, CDR1 SGHDT and CDR2 YYEEEE. As DNA, the CDR3 is TGTGCCAGCAGCTTGATTAAGGAATATGGCTACACCTTC. The encoded protein is CASSLIKEYGYTF.

The chain has TRBV7-9 and TRBJ2-3; 10 nucleotides align to TRBD1. Germline CDR1 and CDR2: SEHNR and FQNEAQ (reference sequence). This CDR3 contains 14 residues. Losses at the gene ends were 3 bases for V and 5 bases for J; bases not matched to a gene: 2. As DNA, the CDR3 is TGTGCCAGCAGCTTGGGACAGGGGATAGATACGCAGTATTTT. Its translation is CASSLGQGIDTQYF.

The chain recombines TRBV15 with TRBJ2-7; perhaps TRBD2 as D (6 bases). From germline, CDR1 is LNHNV and CDR2 YYDKDF (reference sequence). Deletions cut 1 base from V and 4 bases from J, with 11 bases between. This CDR3 comprises 14 residues. For the CDR3, the DNA is TGTGCCACCAGCAGAGCCGGGGGTTATTACGAGCAGTACTTC. Its protein product is CATSRAGGYYEQYF. The variable domain in full, with the rest retrieved from reference TRBV15 and TRBJ2-7, is DAMVIQNPRYQVTQFGKPVTLSCSQTLNHNVMYWYQQKSSQAPKLLFHYYDKDFNNEADTPDNFQSRRPNTSFCFLDIRSPGLGDTAMYLCATSRAGGYYEQYFGPGTRLTVT.

To note about this clone: In the same sample, other DNA sequences code for this CDR3. The chain joins TRBV9 to TRBJ2-3; TRBD1 is a possible D gene (5 bases). V was pared by 2 bases and J by 0 bases, with 10 bases between. The germline V gene has CDR1 SGDLS and CDR2 YYNGEE. CDR3 length: 15 residues. CDR3 amino acids: CASSVAGPSTDTQYF. The DNA of the CDR3 is TGTGCCAGCAGCGTGGCAGGGCCTAGCACAGATACGCAGTATTTT.

V usage is TRBV6-5 and J usage is TRBJ2-3, with D unclear. CDR1 is MNHEY, CDR2 SVGAGI, per germline. V was pared by 8 bases and J by 0 bases, with 6 bases between. This CDR3 comprises 12 residues. In DNA, the CDR3 is TGTGCCAGCCGCAGGAGCACAGATACGCAGTATTTT. This translates into CASRRSTDTQYF.

The CDR3 bases are TGCAGCGTAGGCAGCCTAGCCTACGAGCAGTACTTC. Amino acid sequence: CSVGSLAYEQYF. The chain employs TRBV29-1 and TRBJ2-7; D ambiguous. Trimming pared 6 bases from V and 2 bases from J, leaving 11 bases between. The CDR3 is 12 amino acids. From germline, CDR1 is SQVTM and CDR2 ANQGSEA.

The chain combines TRBV9 with TRBJ2-2; 8 bases agree with TRBD1. V dropped 0 bases and J dropped 5; count of bases not matched to a gene: 9. This CDR3 contains 17 residues. Germline V gene data show CDR1 as SGDLS and CDR2 as YYNGEE. This CDR3 reads CASSVAAGGTGTGELFF. Written as DNA, the CDR3 is TGTGCCAGCAGCGTAGCCGCAGGGGGCACTGGTACCGGGGAGCTGTTTTTT.

The chain employs TRBV4-2 and TRBJ2-3, with D tentatively TRBD2 (5 bases). Germline CDR1 LGHNA, CDR2 YNFKEQ. The CDR3 has 17 amino acids. V dropped 0 bases and J dropped 0 bases, with 13 bases sitting between them. CDR3 in amino acids: CASSQEKGGGSTDTQYF. The CDR3 DNA sequence: TGTGCCAGCAGCCAAGAGAAGGGTGGCGGGAGCACAGATACGCAGTATTTT.

The rearrangement joins TRBV5-1 to TRBJ2-5; D might be TRBD2 (7 bases). The germline V and J ends were trimmed by 5 bases and 4 bases, with 15 bases remaining between them. Germline assignment: CDR1 SGHRS and CDR2 YFSETQ. There are 14 residues in the CDR3. The CDR3 reads CASSTGGPGETQYF. Here the CDR3 DNA reads TGCGCCAGCAGTACCGGGGGGCCCGGAGAGACCCAGTACTTC.

The rearrangement uses TRBV5-5 and TRBJ1-2, with no clear D. V lost 4 bases to trimming and J lost 8 bases, with 18 bases between them. The CDR3 sequence is 14 residues long. Germline CDR1 and CDR2: SGHKS and YYEKEE (reference sequence). This CDR3 is CASSINSRSMGYTF. In DNA, the CDR3 is TGTGCCAGCAGCATTAACAGCCGCTCGATGGGCTACACCTTC.

The chain combines TRBV6-5 with TRBJ1-5; TRBD1 matches at 12 bases. The germline gives CDR1 MNHEY, CDR2 SVGAGI. The CDR3 runs 14 residues. V gave up 6 bases and J gave up 6 bases; unmatched junction bases: 3. CDR3 DNA: TGTGCCAGCAGGGGGACAGGGGGCGGTCAGCCCCAGCATTTT. This translates into CASRGTGGGQPQHF.

The J gene is TRBJ2-3, the V gene TRBV13, with 8 bases identical to TRBD2. The CDR3 contains 16 residues. Germline V gene sequence: CDR1 PRHDT, CDR2 FYEKMQ (reference sequence). V was pared by 5 bases and J by 6 bases, with 13 bases of the junction left unmatched. The CDR3 bases are TGTGCCAGCAGCATTCGAGCGGGAGCTTCTTACGATACGCAGTATTTT. Protein product: CASSIRAGASYDTQYF.

This clone was seen a single time. The chain's CDR3 is CASSPLGYEAFF. DNA for the CDR3: TGTGCCAGCTCCCCCCTCGGGTATGAAGCTTTCTTT. V gene TRBV18 combines with J gene TRBJ1-1; D ambiguous. The CDR3 spans 12 residues. In germline, CDR1 is KGHSH, CDR2 LQKENI. Trimming removed 6 bases at V and 7 bases at J, with 12 bases between.

This rearrangement joins TRBV28 to TRBJ1-1; 8 bases are shared with TRBD1. V was clipped by 6 bases and J by 2 bases; unmatched bases: 8. The length of the CDR3 is 15 residues. Per the germline V gene, CDR1 is MDHEN and CDR2 is SYDVKM. The CDR3: CASRTQGAGNTEAFF. CDR3 coding DNA: TGTGCCAGCAGAACCCAGGGGGCTGGCAACACTGAAGCTTTCTTT.

CDR3 residues: CSASLTREQYF. The CDR3 region has the DNA TGCAGTGCTAGCCTTACTAGGGAGCAGTACTTC. The chain carries TRBV20-1 and TRBJ2-7; D possibly corresponds to TRBD2 (5 bases). V lost 3 bases, J lost 7 bases, and 10 bases lay in between. The CDR3 sequence is 11 residues long. CDR1 and CDR2 from the germline V gene are DFQATT and SNEGSKA (reference sequence).

The genes are TRBV4-2 and TRBJ1-1, with a tentative D call TRBD1 (6 bases). The CDR3 sequence is 16 residues long. Trimming left V 0 bases short and J 0 bases short, with 11 bases between. Germline-derived CDR1 and CDR2 are LGHNA and YNFKEQ. CDR3: CASSQDSGVLNTEAFF. The CDR3 nucleotides are TGTGCCAGCAGCCAAGACTCAGGGGTGTTGAACACTGAAGCTTTCTTT.

The chain carries TRBV11-3 and TRBJ2-3; 9 bases are shared with TRBD2. From germline, CDR1 is SGHNT and CDR2 YENEEA. CDR3 length: 16 residues. J gave up 2 bases and V 2 bases, and 5 bases lay outside the gene matches. Written as DNA, the CDR3 is TGTGCCAGCAGCTTACGTGCGGGAGGGCCCACAGATACGCAGTATTTT. Translated: CASSLRAGGPTDTQYF.

The CDR3 region is CASSRSGFYGYTF. Here the CDR3 DNA reads TGTGCCAGCAGTAGGTCAGGGTTCTATGGCTACACCTTC. This chain connects TRBV28 to TRBJ1-2, with D maybe TRBD1 (5 bases). Germline loops: CDR1 MDHEN, CDR2 SYDVKM. V dropped 5 bases and J dropped 4 bases, with 11 bases sitting between them. There are 13 residues in the CDR3.

The chain has TRBV5-6 and TRBJ2-5, with 8 positions matching TRBD2. Germline CDR1 SGHDT, CDR2 YYEEEE. V was clipped by 4 bases and J by 5 bases; unmatched bases: 4. This CDR3 has 13 residues. The CDR3 sequence is CASSPGLVETQYF. For the CDR3, the DNA is TGTGCCAGCAGCCCGGGACTAGTGGAGACCCAGTACTTC. Based on the CDR3 plus reference TRBV5-6 and TRBJ2-5, the full variable domain is DAGVTQSPTHLIKTRGQQVTLRCSPKSGHDTVSWYQQALGQGPQFIFQYYEEEERQRGNFPDRFSGHQFPNYSSELNVNALLLGDSALYLCASSPGLVETQYFGPGTRLLVL.

The chain joins TRBV12-5 to TRBJ2-1; TRBD1 agrees at 8 bases. With 1 base clipped from V and 7 bases from J, the junction kept 12 bases outside the gene matches. Germline V gene sequence: CDR1 LGHNT, CDR2 FRNRAP. The CDR3 loop spans 17 amino acids. CDR3 bases: TGTGCTAGTGGTTTGGCTTTGACAGGGGATGTGGTTAATGAGCAGTTCTTC. This encodes CASGLALTGDVVNEQFF.

This chain joins TRBV7-8 and TRBJ2-5, with D unresolved. The ends were cut back, 1 base at V and 1 base at J, with 7 bases in the middle. This CDR3 spans 14 amino acids. Germline V gene sequence: CDR1 SGHVS, CDR2 FQNEAQ. CDR3 bases: TGTGCCAGCAGCTTAGTGCCTTCCCAAGAGACCCAGTACTTC. It specifies CASSLVPSQETQYF.

This chain uses TRBV7-9 with TRBJ2-7; D uncertain. This CDR3 comprises 12 residues. Germline-derived CDR1 and CDR2 are SEHNR and FQNEAQ (reference sequence). Trimming left V 4 bases short and J 3 bases short, with 7 bases between. The CDR3 reads CASSSSRYEQYF. DNA of the CDR3: TGTGCCAGCAGCTCCTCTCGCTACGAGCAGTACTTC.